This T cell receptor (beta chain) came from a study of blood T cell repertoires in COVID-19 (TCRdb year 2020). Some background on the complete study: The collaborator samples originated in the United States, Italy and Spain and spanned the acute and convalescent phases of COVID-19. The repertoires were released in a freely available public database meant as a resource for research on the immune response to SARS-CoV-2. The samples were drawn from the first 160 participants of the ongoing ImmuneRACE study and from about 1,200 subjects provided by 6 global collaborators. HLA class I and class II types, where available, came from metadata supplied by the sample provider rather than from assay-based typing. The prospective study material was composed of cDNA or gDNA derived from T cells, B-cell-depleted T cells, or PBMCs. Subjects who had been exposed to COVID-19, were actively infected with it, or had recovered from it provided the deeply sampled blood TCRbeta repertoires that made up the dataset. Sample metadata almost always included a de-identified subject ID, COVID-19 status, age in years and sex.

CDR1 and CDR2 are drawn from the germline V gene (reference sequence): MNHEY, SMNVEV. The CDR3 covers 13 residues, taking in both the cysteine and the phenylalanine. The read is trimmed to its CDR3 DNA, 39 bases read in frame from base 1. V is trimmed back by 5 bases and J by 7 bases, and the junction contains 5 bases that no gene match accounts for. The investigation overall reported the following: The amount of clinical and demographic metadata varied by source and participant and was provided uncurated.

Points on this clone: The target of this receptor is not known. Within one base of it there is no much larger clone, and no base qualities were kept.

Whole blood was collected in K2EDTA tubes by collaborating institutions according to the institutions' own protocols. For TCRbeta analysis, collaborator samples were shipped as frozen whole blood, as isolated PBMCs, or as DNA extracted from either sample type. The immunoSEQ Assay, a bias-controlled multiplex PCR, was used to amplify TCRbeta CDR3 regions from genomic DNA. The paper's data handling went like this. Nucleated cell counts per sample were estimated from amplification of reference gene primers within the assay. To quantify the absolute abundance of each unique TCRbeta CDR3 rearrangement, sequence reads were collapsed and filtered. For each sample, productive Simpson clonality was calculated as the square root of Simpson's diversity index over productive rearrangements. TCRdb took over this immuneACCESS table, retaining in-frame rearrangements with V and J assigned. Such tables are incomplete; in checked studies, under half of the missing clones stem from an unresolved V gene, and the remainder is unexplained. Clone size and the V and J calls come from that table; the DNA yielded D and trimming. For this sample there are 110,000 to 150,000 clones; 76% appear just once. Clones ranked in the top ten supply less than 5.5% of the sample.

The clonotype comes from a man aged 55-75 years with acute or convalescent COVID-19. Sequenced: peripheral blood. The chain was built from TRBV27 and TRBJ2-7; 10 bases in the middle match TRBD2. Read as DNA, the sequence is TGTGCCAGCAGTAGCGGGAGGGCCGGGGAGCAGTACTTC. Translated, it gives CASSSGRAGEQYF.